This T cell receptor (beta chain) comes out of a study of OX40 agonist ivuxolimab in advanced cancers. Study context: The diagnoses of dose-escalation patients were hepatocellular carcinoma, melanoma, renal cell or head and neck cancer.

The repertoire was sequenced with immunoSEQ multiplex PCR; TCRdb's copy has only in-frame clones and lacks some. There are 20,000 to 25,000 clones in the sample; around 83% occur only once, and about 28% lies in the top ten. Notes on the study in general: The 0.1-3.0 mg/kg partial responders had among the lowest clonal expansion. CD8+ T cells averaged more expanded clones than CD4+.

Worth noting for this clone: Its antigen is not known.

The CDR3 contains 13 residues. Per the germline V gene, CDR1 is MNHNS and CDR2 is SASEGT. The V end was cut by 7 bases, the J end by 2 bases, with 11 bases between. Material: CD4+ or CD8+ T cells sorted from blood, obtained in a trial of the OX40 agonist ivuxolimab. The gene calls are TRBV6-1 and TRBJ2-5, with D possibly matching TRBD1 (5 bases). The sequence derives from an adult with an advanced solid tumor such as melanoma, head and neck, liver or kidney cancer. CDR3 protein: CASTATEQETQYF. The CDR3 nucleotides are TGTGCCAGCACTGCGACAGAACAAGAGACCCAGTACTTC.